This TCR beta chain was sequenced for a study of blood T cell repertoires in COVID-19. Study-level background: COVID-19 samples, acute and convalescent, were from the United States, Italy and Spain. From T cells, B-cell-depleted T cells, or PBMCs came the material, which was cDNA or gDNA.

In the original workflow: Estimates of nucleated cell counts were drawn from the amplification of reference gene primers. Profiled with immunoSEQ multiplex PCR; TCRdb holds only in-frame clones, not every one. That table supplies the V and J calls and clone size; D and trimming were determined from the DNA. The table has roughly 220,000 clones, roughly 84% seen once. Sequenced sample: peripheral blood. This receptor was obtained from a woman aged 60-75 years who had recovered from COVID-19.

CDR3 in amino acids: CSASAGGTDTQYF. The CDR3 DNA reads as TGCAGTGCTAGTGCGGGGGGGACAGATACGCAGTATTTT. The chain uses TRBV20-1 and TRBJ2-3; 9 bases map to TRBD2. The germline gives CDR1 DFQATT, CDR2 SNEGSKA (reference sequence). V was clipped by 3 bases and J by 3 bases; unmatched bases: 1. This CDR3 has 13 amino acids.